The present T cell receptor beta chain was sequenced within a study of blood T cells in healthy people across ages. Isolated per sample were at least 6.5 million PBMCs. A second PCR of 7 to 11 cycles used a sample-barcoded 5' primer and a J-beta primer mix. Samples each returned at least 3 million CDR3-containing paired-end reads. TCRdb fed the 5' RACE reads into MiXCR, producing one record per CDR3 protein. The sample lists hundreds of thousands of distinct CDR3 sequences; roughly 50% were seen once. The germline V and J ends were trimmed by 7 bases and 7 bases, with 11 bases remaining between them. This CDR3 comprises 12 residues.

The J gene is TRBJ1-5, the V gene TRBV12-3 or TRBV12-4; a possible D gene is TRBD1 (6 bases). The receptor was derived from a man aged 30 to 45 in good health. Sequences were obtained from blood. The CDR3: CASTSDRQPQHF. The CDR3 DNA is TGTGCCAGCACCTCGGACAGACAGCCCCAGCATTTT.